This T cell receptor (beta chain) was found in a study of Graves' ophthalmopathy and Graves' hyperthyroidism. Across the study: Blood was drawn at initial diagnosis, before any treatment. Study-level results: Blood shared most expanded thyroid clonotypes above 0.001 frequency.

The V segment lost 5 bases and the J segment 4 bases; nucleotides outside the gene matches: 10. The CDR3 has 16 residues. The V gene's germline CDR1 is SGHAT and CDR2 FQNNGV. Patients were left out if they had other autoimmune diseases, uncontrolled infections, pregnancy or lactation. Clinical symptoms and serum thyroxine were used for diagnosis; TRAb, thyroid ultrasound and orbital computed tomography were also relied on. Amplified TCR beta CDR3 regions were obtained using RNA transcripts as template. Second-round multiplex PCR came after a first-round RT-PCR that employed HTBI primers. TCRdb reanalysed the multiplex PCR reads using MiXCR and keeps one entry per CDR3 protein. Of roughly 610,000 distinct CDR3 sequences detected, about 20% appear once; the ten largest clones hold roughly 6.9%. This clonotype was counted ten times or more. Its specificity is not known.

The chain is built from TRBV11-2 and TRBJ2-3; 9 nucleotides align to TRBD1. The clonotype was recovered from a woman aged 18-29 years with stable Graves' hyperthyroidism. Some clones in this sample may be carry-over from other donors' samples. Sample: peripheral blood. The CDR3 sequence: CASSTNAGTGSDTQYF. The CDR3, as DNA: TGTGCCAGCAGCACTAACGCCGGGACAGGGTCAGATACGCAGTATTTT.